This T cell receptor (beta chain) came from a study of T cells in Graves' hyperthyroidism and ophthalmopathy. Study-level information: Sampling of peripheral blood happened at initial diagnosis, prior to any treatment. Study results and caveats: Ophthalmopathy was distinguished from stable hyperthyroidism by 13 V-J signatures.

Ophthalmopathy patients showed a Clinical Activity Score of at least 3, NOSPECS grade of at least 4 and duration under 3 months. PBMCs were obtained from 10 ml fresh peripheral blood. Germline V lookup: CDR1 GTSNPN, CDR2 SVGIG (reference sequence). Trimming removed 0 bases from V and 8 bases from J, with 11 bases in between. CDR3 size: 12 residues. The source material, RNA transcripts, was used to amplify TCR beta CDR3 regions. The HTBI primer set was used in a first-round RT-PCR of the TCR CDR3. A single record per CDR3 protein comes from TCRdb applying MiXCR to the multiplex PCR reads. The table lists about 350,000 distinct CDR3 sequences, around 18% of them singletons. The table lists this clonotype with many counts. Its antigen is unknown.

The genes are TRBV30 and TRBJ2-7; D might be TRBD1 (6 bases). Sequencing was done on a sample of blood. The receptor's source is a woman aged 35 to 49 with Graves' ophthalmopathy. CDR3 amino acids: CAWSVMGDKQYF. The CDR3 nucleotides are TGTGCCTGGAGTGTAATGGGGGACAAGCAGTACTTC.